This T cell receptor (beta chain) was captured in a study of blood T cell repertoires in COVID-19 (dated by TCRdb to the early 2020s). With respect to the entire study: Samples from collaborators originated in the United States, Italy and Spain and spanned both the acute and convalescent phases of COVID-19. The prospective study material was composed of cDNA or gDNA derived from T cells, B-cell-depleted T cells, or PBMCs. The dataset comprised deeply sampled blood TCRbeta repertoires from subjects exposed to, actively infected with, or recovered from COVID-19. A freely available public database, intended as a resource for researchers studying the immune response to SARS-CoV-2, is where the repertoires were released. The samples were drawn from the first 160 participants of the ongoing ImmuneRACE study and from 1,254 subjects provided by 6 global collaborators. Sample metadata almost always included a de-identified subject ID, COVID-19 status, age in years and sex. HLA class I and class II types, where available, came from metadata supplied by the sample provider rather than from assay-based typing. The paper as a whole reports these results and caveats: How much clinical and demographic metadata was included differed by source and by participant, and the metadata was provided uncurated.

The immunoSEQ Assay, a bias-controlled multiplex PCR, was used to amplify TCRbeta CDR3 regions from genomic DNA. Turning to the authors' computational methods: Nucleated cell counts per sample were estimated from amplification of reference gene primers within the assay. Sequence reads were collapsed and filtered to measure the absolute abundance of every unique TCRbeta CDR3 rearrangement. For each sample, productive Simpson clonality was calculated as the square root of Simpson's diversity index over productive rearrangements. Entries here come from immuneACCESS through TCRdb and include only in-frame sequences with V and J called. Some clones fail to appear in such tables; in the studies checked, an unresolved V gene covers under half of the shortfall, and the cause of the remainder is unknown. The V and J calls and clone size are taken from that table; D and trimming were inferred from the DNA. The sample table lists around 150,000 clones, 84% of them with a count of one. The ten most abundant clones make up roughly 9% of the sample.

Sequences MGHRA (CDR1) and YSYEKL (CDR2) are obtained from the germline V gene. Its CDR3 holds 17 amino acids, cysteine through phenylalanine. Of the read, only the CDR3 DNA is kept; its 51 bases are in frame from base 1. The junction shows trimming of 3 bases on V and 5 bases on J, plus 22 bases between the germline ends. The collaborating institutions used their own protocols to collect whole blood in K2EDTA tubes. For TCRbeta analysis, collaborator samples were shipped as frozen whole blood, as isolated PBMCs, or as DNA extracted from either sample type. In its sample, this clone was seen a few times. Its antigen target is currently unknown. The input lacks base qualities; no much larger clone sits a single base away.

The V gene is TRBV4-1 and the J gene is TRBJ2-5, with TRBD2 as a weak D call on 7 bases. The receptor was isolated from a woman of 80 years or more in a cohort sampled during active or convalescent COVID-19. The source material was peripheral blood. The CDR3 here reads CASSHGVLGGGRETQYF. Here is the DNA: TGCGCCAGCAGCCATGGGGTGCTAGGGGGGGGGCGGGAGACCCAGTACTTC.